This T cell receptor delta chain was observed in a study of γδ T cells in repeated Plasmodium falciparum infection. Looking at the study overall: Sampling occurred at baseline, pre-infection for selected infections, and 21 days post-infection. Whole-study results and caveats: Vdelta2-negative gammadelta repertoires, largely Vdelta1+, seemingly showed infection-driven waves of new clonal selection.

Flow sorting of PBMC yielded separate Vgamma9/Vdelta2+ and Vdelta2-negative gammadelta T cell populations for bulk repertoire analysis. Remarks on this clone: Its antigen remains unknown. TCRdb shows a much larger clone's protein in place of this DNA's translation, and the two differ at residue 10, likely through a read error; the protein shown is translated from the DNA.

The CDR3 totals 21 residues. Germline assignment: CDR1 TSWWSYY and CDR2 QGS. With 2 bases clipped from V and 0 bases from J, the junction kept 18 bases outside the gene matches. Sequencing covered both gamma and delta TCR chains per sample. TCRdb reprocessed the multiplex PCR reads through CATT. The table includes around 82,000 delta-chain clones, more than 1.4% detected once. This rearrangement joins TRDV1 to TRDJ1, with 10 bases that match TRDD3. TCRdb lists no J gene, so it was determined here by aligning the DNA to germline. This sequence was found in a pool of human donors (malaria-infected and uninfected, not separated). Sample: gamma-delta T cells from blood. The DNA for the CDR3 is TGTGCTCTTGGGGAAGGGGTCCTAAGAAGCCGGGGGATACGATACACCGATAAACTCATCTTT. This sequence encodes CALGEGVLRSRGIRYTDKLIF.